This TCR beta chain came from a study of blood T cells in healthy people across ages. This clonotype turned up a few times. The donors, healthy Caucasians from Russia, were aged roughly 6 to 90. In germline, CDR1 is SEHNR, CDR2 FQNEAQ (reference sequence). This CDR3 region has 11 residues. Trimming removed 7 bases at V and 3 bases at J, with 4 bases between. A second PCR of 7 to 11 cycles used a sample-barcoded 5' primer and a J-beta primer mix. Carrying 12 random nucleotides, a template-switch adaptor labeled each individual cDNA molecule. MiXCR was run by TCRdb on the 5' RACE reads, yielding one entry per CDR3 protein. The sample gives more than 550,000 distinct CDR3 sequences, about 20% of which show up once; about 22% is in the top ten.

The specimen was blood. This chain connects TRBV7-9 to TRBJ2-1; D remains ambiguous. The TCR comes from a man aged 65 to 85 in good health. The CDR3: CASTLYNEQFF. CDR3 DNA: TGTGCCAGCACCCTCTACAATGAGCAGTTCTTC. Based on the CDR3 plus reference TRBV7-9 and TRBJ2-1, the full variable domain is DTGVSQNPRHKITKRGQNVTFRCDPISEHNRLYWYRQTLGQGPEFLTYFQNEAQLEKSRLLSDRFSAERPKGSFSTLEIQRTEQGDSAMYLCASTLYNEQFFGPGTRLTVL.